A selection of T cell receptor beta chains follows, all from one sample in a study of T cells after posttransplantation cyclophosphamide. Method: immunoSEQ multiplex PCR; TCRdb's copy keeps in-frame clones and lacks some. The sample presents roughly 49,000 clones, none singletons. The sequenced material came from PBMCs. Source of these receptors: a man aged 35 to 55 in good health, CMV-negative, and a related stem cell transplant donor. CDR3s include the opening cysteine and the closing phenylalanine or tryptophan. The D gene is left open where the match is weak. Size tells how often a clone was seen (once, few, many) or the class of an expanded clone, and some rows leave it out.

TGTGCCAGCAGTGAAAGCTGGACAGGGCTGTCTGGGGCCAACGTCCTGACTTTC	CASSESWTGLSGANVLTF	many	TRBJ2-6	TRBV6-1	TRBD1
TGTGCCAGCAGGGAAACCCAGGGGGCGCTTGGCTACACCTTC	CASRETQGALGYTF	many	TRBJ1-2	TRBV6-5	TRBD1
TGTGCCTGGAGTCCGGACAGGGGAACGGAGCAGTACTTC	CAWSPDRGTEQYF	many	TRBJ2-7	TRBV30	TRBD1
TGTGCCAGCAGCGTAGAAGGGTCACAGGATGAAAAACTGTTTTTT	CASSVEGSQDEKLFF	many	TRBJ1-4	TRBV9	-
TGTGCCAGCAGTTTGAGCGGGAGGGCCGATGAGCAGTTCTTC	CASSLSGRADEQFF	many	TRBJ2-1	TRBV28	TRBD2
TGTGCCAGCAGCCAAGTAGCGGGGTACTACGAGCAGTACTTC	CASSQVAGYYEQYF	many	TRBJ2-7	TRBV4-2	TRBD2
TGTGCCAGCAGCTGGTGGGACAGGGTAGTCGATACGCAGTATTTT	CASSWWDRVVDTQYF	many	TRBJ2-3	TRBV11-1	TRBD1
TGTGCCAGCAGCTTGTACCCACAGGTTCGAACTCTGAGCACAGATACGCAGTATTTT	CASSLYPQVRTLSTDTQYF	many	TRBJ2-3	TRBV5-6	-
TGTGCCAGCAGCACCGCCCGGGACAGCTACGAGCAGTACTTC	CASSTARDSYEQYF	many	TRBJ2-7	TRBV27	TRBD1
TGCAGCGTTGAACGGGTGTCCGCGACGCAGTATTTT	CSVERVSATQYF	many	TRBJ2-3	TRBV29-1	-
TGTGCCAGCAGCGCGGAAGGGGGGGCAGGGCCCCAGCATTTT	CASSAEGGAGPQHF	many	TRBJ1-5	TRBV7-3	-
TGTGCCAGCAGCCAAGGACTGTACTCCTACGAGCAGTACTTC	CASSQGLYSYEQYF	many	TRBJ2-7	TRBV5-4	-
TGTGCCAGCAGCGTAGTGGGAGAGAACACTGAAGCTTTCTTT	CASSVVGENTEAFF	many	TRBJ1-1	TRBV9	-
TGTGCCAGCAGCCGGACTAGCGGGGTTTACAATGAGCAGTTCTTC	CASSRTSGVYNEQFF	many	TRBJ2-1	TRBV13	TRBD2
TGTGCCAGCACCAAACAGGGGAAAGGCTACACCTTC	CASTKQGKGYTF	many	TRBJ1-2	TRBV6-5	TRBD1
TGTGCCAGCAGCCCCCAGTCCGACAGGGCGGGACAGCCCCAGCATTTT	CASSPQSDRAGQPQHF	many	TRBJ1-5	TRBV7-8	TRBD1
TGTGCCAGCAGTCCAGTTCTTTACGGGGAGCTGTTTTTT	CASSPVLYGELFF	many	TRBJ2-2	TRBV27	-
TGCGCCAGCAGCCAGGATGGACTAGCGGGAGATGGGGATGAGCAGTTCTTC	CASSQDGLAGDGDEQFF	many	TRBJ2-1	TRBV4-1	TRBD2
TGTGCCACCAGCTTAAATAGCGGAGGAAAAAACATTCAGTACTTC	CATSLNSGGKNIQYF	many	TRBJ2-4	TRBV15	-
TGTGCCAGTAGTCGGGGACACGCTGAAGCTTTCTTT	CASSRGHAEAFF	many	TRBJ1-1	TRBV19	-
TGTGCCAGCAGTCTGAGTAGCGGGACTAACGAGCAGTACTTC	CASSLSSGTNEQYF	-	TRBJ2-7	TRBV27	TRBD2
TGTGCCAGCAGCCAGTTGACTAGCGGATCATACAATGAGCAGTTCTTC	CASSQLTSGSYNEQFF	many	TRBJ2-1	TRBV4-2	TRBD2
TGTGCCAGCAGCCCTGGCCAGGGGGCGAACACTGAAGCTTTCTTT	CASSPGQGANTEAFF	many	TRBJ1-1	TRBV6-6	TRBD1
TGTGCCACCAGCCCCGGGACAACAAGCACAGATACGCAGTATTTT	CATSPGTTSTDTQYF	many	TRBJ2-3	TRBV15	-
TGTGCCAGCAGCTCGGTTGGCAGGTCTTACGAGCAGTACTTC	CASSSVGRSYEQYF	many	TRBJ2-7	TRBV7-6	-
TGTGCCATCAGGAAGGGACTAGCGGGATCCTCCGACTACAATGAGCAGTTCTTC	CAIRKGLAGSSDYNEQFF	many	TRBJ2-1	TRBV10-3	TRBD2
TGTGCCAGTAGTTCGGACAGTCCAAAGATTTCACCCCTCCACTTT	CASSSDSPKISPLHF	many	TRBJ1-6	TRBV19	-
TGCAGCGTCCCGGGACTAGCGGGCTCGGGGTACGAGCAGTACTTC	CSVPGLAGSGYEQYF	many	TRBJ2-7	TRBV29-1	TRBD2
TGTGCCAGCTCTATTGGGGACAGCTCACCCCTCCACTTT	CASSIGDSSPLHF	few	TRBJ1-6	TRBV27	TRBD1
TGTGCCAGCAGCTATGTACAACTGAACACTGAAGCTTTCTTT	CASSYVQLNTEAFF	many	TRBJ1-1	TRBV5-6	-
TGTGCCAGCAGTTCCGGGAGGAGGGGGTCGGATACGCAGTATTTT	CASSSGRRGSDTQYF	many	TRBJ2-3	TRBV27	-
TGTGCCAGCAGCTTAATCCCAGGGCAGGGGTCCGTAGGGCCCCAGCATTTT	CASSLIPGQGSVGPQHF	many	TRBJ1-5	TRBV7-2	-
TGTGCCAGCAGCTTAAGGTTCAGCGGAGAAAGCTACGGGGCCAACGTCCTGACTTTC	CASSLRFSGESYGANVLTF	many	TRBJ2-6	TRBV7-8	-
TGTGCCAGCACCCCCGGGACCAAAGCGGGGGAGCAGTACTTC	CASTPGTKAGEQYF	many	TRBJ2-7	TRBV18	TRBD2
TGTGCCAGCAGTCGATCGGGGGGGTTTTGGGCAATTCAGCCCCAGCATTTT	CASSRSGGFWAIQPQHF	many	TRBJ1-5	TRBV2	-
TGTGCCAGTAGTGCAGGGACTAGTGGGGGCAATGAGCAGTTCTTC	CASSAGTSGGNEQFF	many	TRBJ2-1	TRBV19	TRBD2
TGTGCCAGTAGTATAGGGGGCAGGGCAAATCAGCCCCAGCATTTT	CASSIGGRANQPQHF	many	TRBJ1-5	TRBV19	-
TGTGCCAGCAGCTTACTGGGACAGGGATGGAATGAGCAGTTCTTC	CASSLLGQGWNEQFF	many	TRBJ2-1	TRBV11-1	TRBD1
TGTGCCAGCAGTTTGAACTTCAGGGATAACACTGAAGCTTTCTTT	CASSLNFRDNTEAFF	many	TRBJ1-1	TRBV13	-
TGTGCCAGCAGTCCCGGCTTCGGGTACCAAGAGACCCAGTACTTC	CASSPGFGYQETQYF	many	TRBJ2-5	TRBV7-2	-
TGTGCCAGTAGTATTGGTCTAGCGGGAGGGCGTGGAGAGACCCAGTACTTC	CASSIGLAGGRGETQYF	many	TRBJ2-5	TRBV19	TRBD2
TGCGCCAGCAGCCAAGATGCAGGGTTTCGGGAGCAGTACTTC	CASSQDAGFREQYF	many	TRBJ2-7	TRBV4-3	-
TGTGCCAGCAGCCTGGGACAGATGAACACTGAAGCTTTCTTT	CASSLGQMNTEAFF	many	TRBJ1-1	TRBV7-2	TRBD1
TGTGCCTGGAACAGGTTAGACACCGGGGAGCTGTTTTTT	CAWNRLDTGELFF	many	TRBJ2-2	TRBV30	-
TGCGCCAGCAGCTCGCTCACAGGGTTCGATGGCTACACCTTC	CASSSLTGFDGYTF	many	TRBJ1-2	TRBV5-1	-
TGTGCCAGCAGGGGGACAGTCGCGAACACCGGGGAGCTGTTTTTT	CASRGTVANTGELFF	many	TRBJ2-2	TRBV2	TRBD1
TGTGCCAGCAGTGAGGCAGGGGCGAGGCAGCCCCAGCATTTT	CASSEAGARQPQHF	many	TRBJ1-5	TRBV6-1	-